Presented here are 20 T cell receptor beta chains from one specimen sequenced in a study of CD8 T cells in Susac syndrome. The RNA input was about 0.5 to 1 ug, and it was reverse transcribed with random hexamers. TCRdb re-analysed the immunoSEQ multiplex PCR reads in MiXCR, keeping a single row per CDR3 protein. The data show 170,000 or so distinct CDR3 sequences, around 96% seen once. The specimen sequenced was CD4+ T cells from PBMCs. These receptors all come from a human donor with Susac syndrome.

The CDR3 bases are TGCAGTGCCCCTCGCCGAATAGGGTACAATGAGCAGTTCTTC. Residues: CSAPRRIGYNEQFF. The J gene is TRBJ2-1, the V gene TRBV20-1, with unresolved D. V lost 6 bases and J lost 4, with 16 bases in between. The V gene's germline CDR1 is DFQATT and CDR2 SNEGSKA (reference sequence). The CDR3 contains 14 residues.

This rearrangement joins TRBV24-1 to TRBJ2-1; no reliable D call. V was clipped by 2 bases and J by 9 bases, with 4 bases between them. Germline-derived CDR1 and CDR2 are KGHDR and SFDVKD. This CDR3 contains 11 residues. Here the CDR3 reads CATSDSSEQFF. The DNA of the CDR3 is TGTGCCACCAGTGATTCGAGTGAGCAGTTCTTC.

Regarding this clonotype: The junction departs from the called germline gene at one end, perhaps through a read error. This chain links TRBV7-7 with TRBJ2-7; 13 bases are shared with TRBD2. Germline V lookup: CDR1 SSHAT, CDR2 FNYEAQ (reference sequence). This CDR3 comprises 16 residues. The chain's CDR3 is CASSFRTSGSDNEQYF. DNA for the CDR3: TGTGCTAGCAGCTTCCGGACTAGCGGGAGTGATAACGAGCAGTACTTC.

The CDR3 loop reads CASSYSLGAKNIQYF. The CDR3 DNA is TGTGCCAGCAGTTACTCGTTAGGGGCCAAAAACATTCAGTACTTC. The genes are TRBV6-6 and TRBJ2-4; no reliable D call. The germline CDR1 and CDR2 sequences are MNHNY and SVGAGI (reference sequence). V gave up 0 bases and J gave up 1 base, with 7 bases separating them. CDR3 length equals 15 residues.

The chain is built from TRBV3-1 and TRBJ2-3, with TRBD2 as a possible D gene (5 bases). The germline V gene encodes CDR1 LGHDT and CDR2 YNNKEL (reference sequence). Trimming pared 1 base from V and 0 bases from J, leaving 8 bases between. The CDR3 contains 15 residues. The CDR3 DNA sequence: TGTGCCAGCAGCCAAGCGCGGGTGAGCACAGATACGCAGTATTTT. Amino acid sequence: CASSQARVSTDTQYF.

This clonotype was recorded only once. The chain joins TRBV29-1 to TRBJ2-2, with 7 bases fitting TRBD1. Germline assignment: CDR1 SQVTM and CDR2 ANQGSEA. V lost 2 bases, J lost 1 base, and 4 bases stayed unmatched. The CDR3 is 15 amino acids. The CDR3 region is CSVELDRVNTGELFF. CDR3 nucleotides: TGCAGCGTTGAACTCGACAGGGTGAACACCGGGGAGCTGTTTTTT.

The rearrangement links TRBV29-1 to TRBJ1-1; D ambiguous. The CDR3 has 12 residues. The germline V and J ends were trimmed by 4 bases and 1 base, with 7 bases remaining between them. The germline CDR1 and CDR2 sequences are SQVTM and ANQGSEA. The DNA of the CDR3 is TGCAGCGTTGGGGTTTCGAACACTGAAGCTTTCTTT. Protein product: CSVGVSNTEAFF.

The rearrangement joins TRBV27 to TRBJ1-1; 11 bases match TRBD1. CDR1 is MNHEY and CDR2 is SMNVEV in the germline V gene (reference sequence). J gave up 7 bases and V 5 bases, and 9 bases lay outside the gene matches. This CDR3 region has 15 residues. The CDR3: CASSPRTGGLGEAFF. The CDR3 DNA reads as TGTGCCAGCAGTCCGAGGACAGGGGGCTTAGGTGAAGCTTTCTTT.

The CDR3 sequence: CSVGGGRTYGYTF. The CDR3 DNA reads TGCAGCGTTGGGGGGGGTCGGACTTATGGCTACACCTTC. The rearrangement links TRBV29-1 to TRBJ1-2; D might be TRBD1 (5 bases). Germline CDR1 and CDR2: SQVTM and ANQGSEA. The CDR3 has 13 residues. V lost 4 bases to trimming and J lost 5 bases, with 14 bases between them.

The chain joins TRBV4-3 to TRBJ1-1; a possible D gene is TRBD1 (6 bases). The germline gives CDR1 LGHNA, CDR2 YSLEER. Trimming took off 1 base at V and 1 base at J, with 10 bases between the two ends. The CDR3 has 15 amino acids. The CDR3 loop is CASSQGGGQNTEAFF. CDR3 nucleotides: TGCGCCAGCAGCCAAGGTGGGGGGCAGAACACTGAAGCTTTCTTT.

The chain employs TRBV30 and TRBJ1-2; perhaps TRBD1 as D (5 bases). V lost 2 bases and J lost 13, with 11 bases in between. CDR1 and CDR2 (germline): GTSNPN, SVGIG (reference sequence). This CDR3 has 10 amino acids. The chain's CDR3 is CAWSLQGITF. CDR3 bases: TGTGCCTGGAGTCTCCAGGGAATCACCTTC.

A single count supports this clonotype. The J gene is TRBJ2-5, the V gene TRBV7-2; D might be TRBD2 (5 bases). Germline CDR1 is SGHTA and CDR2 is FQGNSA. With 3 bases removed from V and 2 bases from J, the gap between germline ends came to 10 bases. The CDR3 length is 14 residues. The CDR3 DNA is TGTGCCAGCAGCTTGTCGGGAATGCAAGAGACCCAGTACTTC. It translates to CASSLSGMQETQYF.

This chain connects TRBV12-3 or TRBV12-4 to TRBJ2-7; D uncertain. CDR3 length: 16 residues. V lost 5 bases and J 0 bases, leaving 17 bases between the germline ends. The CDR3 DNA is TGTGCCAGCAGTCTCCGTAGTTTGGCGTCCTCCTACGAGCAGTACTTC. Translation: CASSLRSLASSYEQYF.

The rearrangement links TRBV4-3 to TRBJ1-2, with D maybe TRBD1 (5 bases). V was shortened by 4 bases and J by 5 bases, with 20 bases between the two germline ends. Germline V gives CDR1 LGHNA, CDR2 YSLEER. The CDR3 spans 16 residues. The CDR3 DNA reads TGCGCCAGCAGCCCCGGGGAAGGACACGGATCTTATGGCTACACCTTC. Amino acid sequence: CASSPGEGHGSYGYTF.

The chain combines TRBV28 with TRBJ2-5, with D possibly matching TRBD2 (6 bases). Germline CDR1 MDHEN, CDR2 SYDVKM. Trimming stripped 5 bases from V and 1 base from J, with 11 bases between. This CDR3 has 14 residues. CDR3 region: CASSEGTLQETQYF. DNA of the CDR3: TGTGCCAGCAGTGAAGGGACTCTCCAAGAGACCCAGTACTTC.

This sequence joins TRBV29-1 and TRBJ1-1, with D possibly being TRBD1 (6 bases). Trimming left V 4 bases short and J 6 bases short, with 9 bases between. The CDR3 has 11 amino acids. In germline, CDR1 is SQVTM, CDR2 ANQGSEA. CDR3 nucleotide sequence: TGCAGCGTTGGGGACATCTCTGAAGCTTTCTTT. It specifies CSVGDISEAFF.

The gene calls are TRBV12-3 or TRBV12-4 and TRBJ1-4; no firm D call. V lost 5 bases to trimming and J lost 6 bases, with 13 bases between them. The CDR3 is made up of 14 amino acids. CDR3 amino acids: CASSLVTTDEKLFF. CDR3 sequence (DNA): TGTGCCAGCAGTCTTGTTACAACGGATGAAAAACTGTTTTTT.

The V and J genes are TRBV20-1 and TRBJ2-5; the match to TRBD2 covers 7 bases. V lost 7 bases, J lost 4 bases, and 9 bases stayed unmatched. CDR1 and CDR2 from the germline V gene are DFQATT and SNEGSKA (reference sequence). The CDR3 length is 13 residues. The CDR3 is CSVTSGVGETQYF. The CDR3 DNA sequence: TGCAGTGTTACCAGCGGGGTCGGAGAGACCCAGTACTTC.

This chain links TRBV20-1 with TRBJ2-3; 13 bases are a match to TRBD2. After removal of 3 bases from V and 5 bases from J, the junction contained 8 bases not matched to a gene. The CDR3 runs 16 residues. CDR1 and CDR2 from the germline V gene are DFQATT and SNEGSKA (reference sequence). The CDR3 reads CSASFTSGGAQDTQYF. The CDR3 nucleotides read TGCAGTGCTAGCTTCACTAGCGGGGGGGCCCAAGATACGCAGTATTTT.

V usage is TRBV25-1 and J usage is TRBJ1-2; D unclear. The CDR3 covers 11 residues. V was cut by 9 bases and J by 2 bases, with 7 bases left in between. Germline loops: CDR1 MGHDK, CDR2 SYGVNS. CDR3 DNA sequence: TGTGCCAGTAACGACAACTATGGCTACACCTTC. Translating gives CASNDNYGYTF.